These T cell receptor beta chains were read from a single sample in a study of T cells expressing NK-cell markers. TCRdb re-called the 5' RACE reads and catalogs CDR3 proteins one per entry, DNA excluded. The sample table sets out some 120,000 distinct CDR3 sequences. The sample comprised blood T cells: a sorted CD56 or NKG2C T cell subset, CD4+ or CD8+ T cells, or bulk PBMC T cells (not recorded which). These receptors came from a woman aged 18 to 69 in good health. Both conserved end residues are part of each CDR3. The size field is filled for only some rows; it gives once, few, many or a size class.

clone size: -; V gene: TRBV6-5; J gene: TRBJ2-5; CDR3 protein: CASSFTEVAETQYF
clone size: -; V gene: TRBV4-1; J gene: TRBJ2-7; CDR3 protein: CASSHSAGGPYEQYF
clone size: -; V gene: TRBV10-3; J gene: TRBJ2-1; CDR3 protein: CAISEALVNEQFF
clone size: -; V gene: TRBV20-1; J gene: TRBJ2-1; CDR3 protein: CSASWAAGSFNNEQFF
clone size: -; V gene: TRBV4-3; J gene: TRBJ1-2; CDR3 protein: CASSQDSETDPYGYTF
clone size: -; V gene: TRBV7-9; J gene: TRBJ2-5; CDR3 protein: CASSLASRGEETQYF
clone size: -; V gene: TRBV9; J gene: TRBJ2-1; CDR3 protein: CASSNRHNNEQFF
clone size: large; V gene: TRBV9; J gene: TRBJ1-1; CDR3 protein: CASSKGVGEAFF
clone size: -; V gene: TRBV5-1; J gene: TRBJ2-7; CDR3 protein: CASSLQLAGVNEQYF
clone size: -; V gene: TRBV30; J gene: TRBJ1-1; CDR3 protein: CAWSGPLYRGLNTEAFF
clone size: -; V gene: TRBV3-1; J gene: TRBJ1-6; CDR3 protein: CASSQGAGISPLHF
clone size: -; V gene: TRBV7-6; J gene: TRBJ2-7; CDR3 protein: CASSFTPGGEQYF
clone size: -; V gene: TRBV7-8; J gene: TRBJ2-7; CDR3 protein: CASSLEYSGSYEQYF
clone size: -; V gene: TRBV20-1; J gene: TRBJ2-3; CDR3 protein: CSARDTGPLGTDTQYF